These 4 T cell receptor beta chains originate from one sample sequenced in a study of PD-L1 blockade in urothelial cancer. The data were produced by immunoSEQ multiplex PCR, yet TCRdb's version contains in-frame clones alone and is incomplete. This table holds tens of thousands of clones, about 80% found once. Source: PBMCs, taken around atezolizumab (anti-PD-L1) treatment. The receptors were gathered from a man in his 70s with urothelial cancer.

The gene calls are TRBV5-1 and TRBJ2-5; D unclear. Trimming removed 5 bases from V and 2 bases from J, with 13 bases in between. CDR3 length: 14 amino acids. CDR1 SGHRS and CDR2 YFSETQ come from the germline V gene. For the CDR3, the DNA is TGCGCCAGCAGATACGGGTCTAGTCAAGAGACCCAGTACTTC. This codes for CASRYGSSQETQYF.

This clone occurred a few times. The V gene is TRBV7-2, the J gene TRBJ1-2, with D possibly matching TRBD1 (5 bases). The V end lost 11 bases, the J end lost 0 bases, and 13 bases lay between the germline ends. Looked up from germline, CDR1 is SGHTA and CDR2 is FQGNSA. CDR3 length: 13 residues. The CDR3 DNA is TGTGCCGACGACCAGGGTGCTAACTATGGCTACACCTTC. Its protein product is CADDQGANYGYTF.

The V gene is TRBV28, the J gene TRBJ2-3; TRBD2 agrees at 10 bases. J lost 5 bases, V lost 0 bases, and 8 bases had no gene match. Per the germline V gene, CDR1 is MDHEN and CDR2 is SYDVKM. This CDR3 has 17 amino acids. The CDR3 reads CASSLWASGGWGDTQYF. CDR3 bases: TGTGCCAGCAGTTTATGGGCTAGCGGGGGCTGGGGAGATACGCAGTATTTT.

This chain uses TRBV5-1 with TRBJ2-1; TRBD2 aligns across 9 bases. The CDR3 totals 14 residues. Germline CDR1 SGHRS, CDR2 YFSETQ. The V gene end was trimmed by 3 bases and the J gene end by 6 bases; junction bases not matched to a gene: 4. The CDR3 loop reads CASSSLAGVNEQFF. In nucleotides, the CDR3 is TGCGCCAGCAGCTCCTTAGCGGGAGTCAATGAGCAGTTCTTC.